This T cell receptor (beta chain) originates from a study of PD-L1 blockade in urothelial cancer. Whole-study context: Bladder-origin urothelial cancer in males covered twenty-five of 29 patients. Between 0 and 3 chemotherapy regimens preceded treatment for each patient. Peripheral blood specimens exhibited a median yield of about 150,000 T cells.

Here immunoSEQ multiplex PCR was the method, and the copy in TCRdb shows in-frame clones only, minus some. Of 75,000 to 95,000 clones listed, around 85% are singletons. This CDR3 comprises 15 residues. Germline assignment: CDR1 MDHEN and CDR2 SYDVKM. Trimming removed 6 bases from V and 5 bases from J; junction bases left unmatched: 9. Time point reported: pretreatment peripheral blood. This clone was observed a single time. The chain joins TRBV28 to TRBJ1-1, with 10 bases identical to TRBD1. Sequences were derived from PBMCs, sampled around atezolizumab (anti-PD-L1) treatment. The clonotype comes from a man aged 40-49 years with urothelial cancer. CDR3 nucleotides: TGTGCCAGCAGGTCACCGGGACAGGGGTGGACTGAAGCTTTCTTT. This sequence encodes CASRSPGQGWTEAFF.